A single sample gave rise to the 10 T cell receptor beta chains below, sequenced in a study of blood T cell repertoires in COVID-19. The repertoire was sequenced with immunoSEQ multiplex PCR; TCRdb's copy has only in-frame clones and lacks some. Here the sample spans tens of thousands of clones, 75% to 80% being singletons. Material: peripheral blood. All receptors derive from a woman aged 55 to 70 with acute or convalescent COVID-19.

V is TRBV5-5 and J is TRBJ1-6; no clear D. The CDR3 is 12 amino acids. Trimming pared 2 bases from V and 13 bases from J, leaving 10 bases between. Germline loops: CDR1 SGHKS, CDR2 YYEKEE (reference sequence). CDR3 bases: TGTGCCAGCAGCTTCAGGCTGTTCCCCCTCCACTTT. Amino acids: CASSFRLFPLHF.

The chain uses TRBV19 and TRBJ1-1, with D unclear. The CDR3 length is 14 residues. Germline CDR1 is LNHDA and CDR2 is SQIVND (reference sequence). V lost 2 bases and J lost 1, with 8 bases in between. The CDR3 coding sequence is TGTGCCAGTAGTATATCCCTACCGAACACTGAAGCTTTCTTT. As protein: CASSISLPNTEAFF.

The V and J genes are TRBV30 and TRBJ2-2; D is undetermined. This CDR3 has 13 residues. The V gene lost 1 base and the J gene lost 3 bases, with 6 bases spanning the gap. Germline CDR1 is GTSNPN and CDR2 is SVGIG (reference sequence). The chain's CDR3 is CAWSDLHTGELFF. The CDR3 nucleotides read TGTGCCTGGAGTGATCTACACACCGGGGAGCTGTTTTTT.

The J gene is TRBJ1-2, the V gene TRBV6-5; D is undetermined. This CDR3 contains 15 residues. Germline V gene sequence: CDR1 MNHEY, CDR2 SVGAGI. The V end lost 7 bases, the J end lost 3 bases, and 18 bases lay between the germline ends. The DNA of the CDR3 is TGTGCCAGCACCCCGGCGGGGTTAGTAGACTATGGCTACACCTTC. Translation gives CASTPAGLVDYGYTF.

This rearrangement joins TRBV4-1 to TRBJ2-7; D unclear. V lost 0 bases to trimming and J lost 2 bases, with 11 bases between them. This CDR3 is built from 15 residues. Germline V lookup: CDR1 MGHRA, CDR2 YSYEKL. CDR3 amino acids: CASSQEVDGPYEQYF. CDR3 DNA sequence: TGCGCCAGCAGCCAAGAGGTAGATGGTCCCTACGAGCAGTACTTC.

This chain links TRBV2 with TRBJ1-5; D may be TRBD1 (5 bases). Trimming left V 5 bases short and J 15 bases short, with 17 bases between. Germline CDR1 SNHLY, CDR2 FYNNEI. This CDR3 region has 12 residues. The CDR3: CASSTLAGPSHF. The CDR3 bases are TGTGCCAGCAGTACGCTAGCGGGACCGTCGCATTTT.

V usage is TRBV5-5 and J usage is TRBJ1-3; 10 bases line up with TRBD1. CDR3 length equals 14 residues. CDR1 and CDR2 (germline): SGHKS, YYEKEE (reference sequence). With 3 bases clipped from V and 4 bases from J, the junction kept 1 base outside the gene matches. CDR3 sequence: CASSWGQGGNTIYF. The CDR3 DNA sequence: TGTGCCAGCAGCTGGGGACAGGGGGGAAACACCATATATTTT. Based on the CDR3 plus reference TRBV5-5 and TRBJ1-3, the full variable domain is DAGVTQSPTHLIKTRGQQVTLRCSPISGHKSVSWYQQVLGQGPQFIFQYYEKEERGRGNFPDRFSARQFPNYSSELNVNALLLGDSALYLCASSWGQGGNTIYFGEGSWLTVV.

The chain is built from TRBV4-3 and TRBJ1-2; D unclear. The CDR3 covers 15 residues. Looked up from germline, CDR1 is LGHNA and CDR2 is YSLEER. Trimming cost V 0 bases and J 0 bases, with 8 bases left between them. The CDR3 is CASSQEWGANYGYTF. CDR3 nucleotides: TGCGCCAGCAGCCAAGAATGGGGAGCTAACTATGGCTACACCTTC.

The sample holds one count of this clone. The V and J genes are TRBV6-4 and TRBJ2-2; tentative D call: TRBD1 (5 bases). V lost 5 bases and J 1 base, leaving 11 bases between the germline ends. This CDR3 is 15 amino acids long. Germline V gives CDR1 MRHNA, CDR2 SNTAGT. The CDR3, as DNA: TGTGCCAGCAGTTCCGACAGCTTGAACACCGGGGAGCTGTTTTTT. It yields the protein CASSSDSLNTGELFF.

This clone was found once. The chain is built from TRBV5-1 and TRBJ2-7; the match to TRBD1 covers 9 bases. The CDR3 spans 13 residues. Germline V gene lookup returns CDR1 SGHRS and CDR2 YFSETQ. V shed 5 bases, J shed 2 bases, and the junction held 2 bases outside the gene matches. CDR3 residues: CASRDRGAYEQYF. CDR3 nucleotide sequence: TGCGCCAGCAGAGACAGGGGGGCCTACGAGCAGTACTTC.